This is a list of T cell receptor beta chains from one sample in a study of blood T cell repertoires in COVID-19. Produced via immunoSEQ multiplex PCR; TCRdb's table is partial and in-frame only. The sample yields around 390,000 clones, 80% to 90% seen once. The sequenced sample consisted of PBMCs or T cells enriched from blood (not recorded which). The receptor source for this set is a woman between 50 and 59 years old who had recovered from COVID-19. The conserved cysteine and the conserved F or W are not part of the CDR3 here.

len: 11
v_gene: TRBV11-2
CDR3aa: ASSFSLAYEQY

len: 12
v_gene: TRBV3-1/TRBV3-2
CDR3aa: ASSPGQGNYGYT

len: 14
v_gene: TRBV9
CDR3aa: ASSPLGQGVPYEQY

len: 11
v_gene: TRBV30
CDR3aa: AWSPGSANVLT

len: 12
v_gene: TRBV4-3
CDR3aa: ASSQETDSYEQY

len: 14
v_gene: TRBV5-4
CDR3aa: ASSPAGGTMNTEAF

len: 10
v_gene: TRBV2
CDR3aa: ASQGTYYGYT

len: 13
v_gene: TRBV7-2
CDR3aa: ASSLAQGGTDTQY

len: 11
v_gene: TRBV10-3
CDR3aa: AISAGPNQPQH

len: 12
v_gene: TRBV5-1
CDR3aa: ASSEAVAGDTQY

len: 11
v_gene: TRBV13
CDR3aa: ASSFTGGDGYT

len: 13
v_gene: TRBV18
CDR3aa: ASSPLGQGDEKLF

len: 11
v_gene: TRBV30
CDR3aa: AFETGEAYGYT